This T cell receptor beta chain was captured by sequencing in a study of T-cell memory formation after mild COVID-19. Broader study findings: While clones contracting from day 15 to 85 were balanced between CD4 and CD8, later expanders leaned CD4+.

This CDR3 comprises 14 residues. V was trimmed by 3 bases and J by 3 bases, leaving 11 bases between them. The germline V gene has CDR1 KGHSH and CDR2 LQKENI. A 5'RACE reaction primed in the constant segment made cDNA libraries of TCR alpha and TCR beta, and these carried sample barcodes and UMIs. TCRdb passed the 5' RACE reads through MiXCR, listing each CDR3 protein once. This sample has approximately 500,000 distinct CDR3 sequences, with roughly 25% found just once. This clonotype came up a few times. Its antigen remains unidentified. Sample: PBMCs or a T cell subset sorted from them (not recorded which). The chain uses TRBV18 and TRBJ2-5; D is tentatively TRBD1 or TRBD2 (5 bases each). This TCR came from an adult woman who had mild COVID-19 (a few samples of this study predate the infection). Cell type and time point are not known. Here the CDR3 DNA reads TGTGCCAGCTCACCGGGACGGGGAAAAGAGACCCAGTACTTC. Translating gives CASSPGRGKETQYF.